This T cell receptor (beta chain) came from a study of blood T cell repertoires in COVID-19 (dated by TCRdb to the early 2020s). Looking at the study overall: Collaborator samples came from the United States, Italy and Spain and covered acute and convalescent phases of COVID-19. The material from the prospective study consisted of cDNA or gDNA derived from T cells, B-cell-depleted T cells, or PBMCs. Deeply sampled blood TCRbeta repertoires from subjects exposed to, actively infected with, or recovered from COVID-19 were included in the dataset. The repertoires were made available in a free public database intended to serve as a resource for research on the immune response to SARS-CoV-2. Samples came from the ongoing ImmuneRACE study (first 160 participants) plus 1,254 subjects from 6 global collaborators. Nearly every sample came with metadata listing a de-identified subject ID, COVID-19 status, age in years and sex. HLA class I and class II types, where available, came from metadata supplied by the sample provider rather than from assay-based typing. Paper-wide results and their limitations: Clinical and demographic metadata were provided uncurated, with the amount varying by source and participant.

TCRbeta CDR3 regions were amplified from genomic DNA using the immunoSEQ Assay, a bias-controlled multiplex PCR. In the original analysis: The number of nucleated cells in each sample was estimated from the amplification of reference gene primers within the assay. To quantify the absolute abundance of each unique TCRbeta CDR3 rearrangement, sequence reads were collapsed and filtered. For each sample, productive Simpson clonality was calculated as the square root of Simpson's diversity index across productive rearrangements. TCRdb retrieved this table from immuneACCESS and kept in-frame rearrangements only. Not all clones are present; in checked studies, unresolved V genes account for under half, and no reason is known for the remainder. Clone size and V and J calls were adopted from that table, with D and trimming inferred from the DNA. Counted in this sample were more than 95,000 clones; around four fifths of them appeared once. Approximately 2.5% of the sample goes to the ten largest clones.

CDR1 and CDR2 are read off the germline V gene as SGDLS and YYNGEE. Trimming at the junction amounts to 5 bases on V and 10 bases on J, and the germline ends lie 19 bases apart. The CDR3 runs 14 amino acids, cysteine and phenylalanine included. Only the CDR3 DNA is retained, 42 bases long and in frame from the first base. A remark on this clone: Its antigen remains unidentified. No clone much larger than this one lies a single base away; base qualities are absent.

Each collaborating institution followed its own protocols to collect whole blood in K2EDTA tubes. For TCRbeta analysis, collaborators shipped samples in one of three forms: frozen whole blood, isolated PBMCs, or DNA extracted from either of those sample types. This sequence originates from a man aged 25-45 years with acute or convalescent COVID-19. The rearranged chain carries TRBV9 and TRBJ2-1; the D gene is perhaps TRBD1, on 5 matching bases. Sequencing was done on a sample of peripheral blood. The DNA reads TGTGCCAGCAGTACAAGTCCACAGGTTGGGGAGCAGTTCTTC. The translation is CASSTSPQVGEQFF.